This T cell receptor beta chain was captured by sequencing in a study of T cells after posttransplantation cyclophosphamide. General study results and limits: TRB overlap between skin or GI tissue T cells and blood was limited. Donor-recipient repertoire similarity was low at 1-2 months, rising over year one.

In this sample, this clone turned up a few times. Its antigen is currently unknown. An end of the junction does not agree with germline; a read error may underlie this. The sample holds other DNA sequences that translate to the same CDR3. A marrow graft followed busulfan-fludarabine conditioning, with cyclophosphamide on days +3 and +4. Sequencing was performed with immunoSEQ multiplex PCR; in TCRdb, only in-frame clones are kept and a portion is missing. The table lists 7,000 to 9,500 clones, with no singletons. This TCR came from a male patient in his fifties or sixties who received an allogeneic stem cell transplant from a related donor and was CMV-positive. Some T cells may have originated in the graft donor. The specimen comprised PBMCs, sampled around 370 days after allogeneic stem cell transplant with posttransplant cyclophosphamide.

Here the CDR3 DNA reads TGTGCTAGCAGCGCGCATGACAGGGCAGATACGCAGTATTTT. Translating gives CASSAHDRADTQYF. The V call is TRBV9, the J call TRBJ2-3; TRBD1 matches at 7 bases. The CDR3 covers 14 residues. Germline lookup yields CDR1 SGDLS and CDR2 YYNGEE.